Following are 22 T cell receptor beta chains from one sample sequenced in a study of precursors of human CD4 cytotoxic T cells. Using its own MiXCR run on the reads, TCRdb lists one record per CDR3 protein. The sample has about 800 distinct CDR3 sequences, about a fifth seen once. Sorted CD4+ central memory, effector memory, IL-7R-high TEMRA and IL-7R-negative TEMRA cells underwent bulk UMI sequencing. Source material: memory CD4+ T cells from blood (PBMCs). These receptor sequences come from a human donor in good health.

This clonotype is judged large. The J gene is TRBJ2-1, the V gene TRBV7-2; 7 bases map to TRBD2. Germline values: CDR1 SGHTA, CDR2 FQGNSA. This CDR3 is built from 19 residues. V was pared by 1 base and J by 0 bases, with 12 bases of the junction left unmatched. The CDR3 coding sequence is TGTGCCAGCAGCTTAGTCCCTCAAACTAGCGTGAGCTCCTACAATGAGCAGTTCTTC. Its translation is CASSLVPQTSVSSYNEQFF.

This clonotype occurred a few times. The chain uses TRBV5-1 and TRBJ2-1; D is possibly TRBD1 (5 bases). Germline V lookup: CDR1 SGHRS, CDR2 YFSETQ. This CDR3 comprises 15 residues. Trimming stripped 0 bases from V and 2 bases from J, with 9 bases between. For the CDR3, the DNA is TGCGCCAGCAGCTTGGGACAGAGGACCTACAATGAGCAGTTCTTC. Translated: CASSLGQRTYNEQFF.

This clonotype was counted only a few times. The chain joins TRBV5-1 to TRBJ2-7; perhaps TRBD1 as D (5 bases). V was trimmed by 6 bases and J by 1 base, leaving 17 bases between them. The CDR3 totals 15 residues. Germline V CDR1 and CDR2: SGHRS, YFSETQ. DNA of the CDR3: TGCGCCAGCACCCCCTTGGGGCAGTCATCCTACGAGCAGTACTTC. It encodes CASTPLGQSSYEQYF.

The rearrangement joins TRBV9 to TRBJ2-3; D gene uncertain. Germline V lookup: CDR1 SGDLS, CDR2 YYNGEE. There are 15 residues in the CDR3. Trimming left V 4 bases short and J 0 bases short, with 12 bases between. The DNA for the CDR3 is TGTGCCAGCAGCCCCAGAAGCTACAGCACAGATACGCAGTATTTT. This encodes CASSPRSYSTDTQYF.

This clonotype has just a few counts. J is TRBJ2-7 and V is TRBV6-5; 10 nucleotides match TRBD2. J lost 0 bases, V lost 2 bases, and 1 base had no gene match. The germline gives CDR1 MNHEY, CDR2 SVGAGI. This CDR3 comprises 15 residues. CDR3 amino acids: CASSYGTSVSYEQYF. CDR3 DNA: TGTGCCAGCAGTTACGGGACTAGCGTCTCCTACGAGCAGTACTTC.

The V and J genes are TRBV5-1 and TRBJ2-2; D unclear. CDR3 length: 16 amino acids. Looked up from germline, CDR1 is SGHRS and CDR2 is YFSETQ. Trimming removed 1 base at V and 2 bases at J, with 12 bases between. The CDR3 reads CASSLNTQPNTGELFF. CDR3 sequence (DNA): TGCGCCAGCAGCTTGAATACCCAGCCCAACACCGGGGAGCTGTTTTTT. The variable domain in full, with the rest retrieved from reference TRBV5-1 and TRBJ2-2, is KAGVTQTPRYLIKTRGQQVTLSCSPISGHRSVSWYQQTPGQGLQFLFEYFSETQRNKGNFPGRFSGRQFSNSRSEMNVSTLELGDSALYLCASSLNTQPNTGELFFGEGSRLTVL.

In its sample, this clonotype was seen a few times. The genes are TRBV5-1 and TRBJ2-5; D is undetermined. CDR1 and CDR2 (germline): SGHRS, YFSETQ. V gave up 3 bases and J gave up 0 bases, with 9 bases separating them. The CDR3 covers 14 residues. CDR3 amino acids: CASSSDFYQETQYF. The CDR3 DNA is TGCGCCAGCAGCTCCGACTTTTACCAAGAGACCCAGTACTTC.

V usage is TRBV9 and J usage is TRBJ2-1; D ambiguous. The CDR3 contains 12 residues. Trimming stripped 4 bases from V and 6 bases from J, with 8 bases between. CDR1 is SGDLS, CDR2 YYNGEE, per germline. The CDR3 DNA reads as TGTGCCAGCAGCAGAAGTGGCAATGAGCAGTTCTTC. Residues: CASSRSGNEQFF.

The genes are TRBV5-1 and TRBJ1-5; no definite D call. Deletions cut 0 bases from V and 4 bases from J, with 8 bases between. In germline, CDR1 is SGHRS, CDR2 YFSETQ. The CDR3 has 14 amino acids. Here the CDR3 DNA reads TGCGCCAGCAGCTTGGGGGGTCATAATCAGCCCCAGCATTTT. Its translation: CASSLGGHNQPQHF.

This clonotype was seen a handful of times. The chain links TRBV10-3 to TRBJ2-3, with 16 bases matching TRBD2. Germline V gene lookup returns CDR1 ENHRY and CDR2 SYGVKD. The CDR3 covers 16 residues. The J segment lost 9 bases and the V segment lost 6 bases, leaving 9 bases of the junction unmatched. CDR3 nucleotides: TGTGCCATCAGGGACGGGACTAGCGGGAGGGCCCTAACGCAGTATTTT. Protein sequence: CAIRDGTSGRALTQYF.

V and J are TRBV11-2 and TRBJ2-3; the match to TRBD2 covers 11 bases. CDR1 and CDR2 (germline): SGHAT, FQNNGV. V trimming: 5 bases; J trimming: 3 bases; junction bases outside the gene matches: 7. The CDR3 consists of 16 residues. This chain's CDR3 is CASSERLAGSTDTQYF. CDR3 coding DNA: TGTGCCAGCAGCGAGAGACTAGCGGGATCGACAGATACGCAGTATTTT.

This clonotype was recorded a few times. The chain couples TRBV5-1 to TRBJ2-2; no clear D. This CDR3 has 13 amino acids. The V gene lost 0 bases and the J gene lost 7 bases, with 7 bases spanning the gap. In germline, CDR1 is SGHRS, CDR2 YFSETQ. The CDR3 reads CASSLVVGGELFF. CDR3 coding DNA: TGCGCCAGCAGCTTGGTGGTTGGCGGGGAGCTGTTTTTT.

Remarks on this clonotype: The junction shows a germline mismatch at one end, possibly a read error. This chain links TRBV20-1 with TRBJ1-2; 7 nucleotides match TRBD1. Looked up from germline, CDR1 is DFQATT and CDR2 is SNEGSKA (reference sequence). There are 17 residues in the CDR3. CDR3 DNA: TGCAGTGCTAGAGTTCGGAGACAGGGCGGTCTAGCATATGACTACACCTTC. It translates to CSARVRRQGGLAYDYTF.

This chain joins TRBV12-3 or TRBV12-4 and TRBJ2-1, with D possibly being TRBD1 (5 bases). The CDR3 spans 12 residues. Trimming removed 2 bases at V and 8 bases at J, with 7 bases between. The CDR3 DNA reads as TGTGCCAGCAGTTTACAGGGCGATGAGCAGTTCTTC. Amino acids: CASSLQGDEQFF.

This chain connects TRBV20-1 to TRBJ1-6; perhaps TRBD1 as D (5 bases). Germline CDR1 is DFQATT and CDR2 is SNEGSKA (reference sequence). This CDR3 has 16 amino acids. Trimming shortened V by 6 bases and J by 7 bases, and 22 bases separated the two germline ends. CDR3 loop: CSAVGWGTQRNSPLHF. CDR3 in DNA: TGCAGTGCGGTCGGGTGGGGCACCCAGCGGAATTCACCCCTCCACTTT.

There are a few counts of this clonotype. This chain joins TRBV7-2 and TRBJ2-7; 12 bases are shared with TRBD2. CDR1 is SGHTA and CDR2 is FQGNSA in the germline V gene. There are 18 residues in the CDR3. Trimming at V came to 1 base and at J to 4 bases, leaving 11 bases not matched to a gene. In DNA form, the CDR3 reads TGTGCCAGCAGCTTAGAAGTGGGACTAGCGGGTTGGATATACGAGCAGTACTTC. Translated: CASSLEVGLAGWIYEQYF.

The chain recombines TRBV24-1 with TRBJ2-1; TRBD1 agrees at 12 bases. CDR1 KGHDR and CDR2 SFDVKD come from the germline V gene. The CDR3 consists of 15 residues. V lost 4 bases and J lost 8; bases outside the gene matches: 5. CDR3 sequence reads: CATSEWGTGGDEQFF. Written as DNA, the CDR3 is TGTGCCACCAGTGAATGGGGGACAGGGGGCGATGAGCAGTTCTTC.

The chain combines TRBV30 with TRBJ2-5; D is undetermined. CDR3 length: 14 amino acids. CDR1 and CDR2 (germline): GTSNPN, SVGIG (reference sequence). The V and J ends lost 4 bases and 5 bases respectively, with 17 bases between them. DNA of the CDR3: TGTGCCTGGAATGCGGTCAGACTGTGGGAGACCCAGTACTTC. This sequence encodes CAWNAVRLWETQYF.

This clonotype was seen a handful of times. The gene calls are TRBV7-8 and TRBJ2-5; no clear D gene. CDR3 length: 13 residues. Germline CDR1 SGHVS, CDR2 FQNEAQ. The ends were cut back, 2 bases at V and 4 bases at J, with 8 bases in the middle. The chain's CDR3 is CASSLRDLETQYF. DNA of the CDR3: TGTGCCAGCAGCTTAAGGGATTTAGAGACCCAGTACTTC.

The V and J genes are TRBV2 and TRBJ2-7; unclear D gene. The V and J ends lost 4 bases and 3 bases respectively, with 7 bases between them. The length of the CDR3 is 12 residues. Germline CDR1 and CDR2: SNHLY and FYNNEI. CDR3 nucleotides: TGTGCCAGCAGTGCGGAAGGCTACGAGCAGTACTTC. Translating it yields CASSAEGYEQYF. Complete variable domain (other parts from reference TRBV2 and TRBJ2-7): EPEVTQTPSHQVTQMGQEVILRCVPISNHLYFYWYRQILGQKVEFLVSFYNNEISEKSEIFDDQFSVERPDGSNFTLKIRSTKLEDSAMYFCASSAEGYEQYFGPGTRLTVT.

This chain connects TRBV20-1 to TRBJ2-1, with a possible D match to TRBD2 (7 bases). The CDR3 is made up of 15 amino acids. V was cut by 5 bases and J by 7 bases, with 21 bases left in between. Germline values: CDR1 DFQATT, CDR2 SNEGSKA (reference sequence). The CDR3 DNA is TGCAGTGCTCCTTTGGCTAGCGGAGGGGGAAATGAGCAGTTCTTC. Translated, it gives CSAPLASGGGNEQFF.

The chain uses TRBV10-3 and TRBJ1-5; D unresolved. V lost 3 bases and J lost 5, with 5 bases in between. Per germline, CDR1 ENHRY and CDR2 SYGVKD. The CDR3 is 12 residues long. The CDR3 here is CAISEDDQPQHF. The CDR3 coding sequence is TGTGCCATCAGTGAAGACGATCAGCCCCAGCATTTT.